This T cell receptor beta chain is drawn from a study of CD8 T cells in Susac syndrome. Study-level background: Patients with Susac syndrome were therapy-naive, on corticosteroids, or on intravenous immunoglobulin alone at the time that blood was drawn.

RNA, at about 0.45 to 1 ug, was reverse transcribed with random hexamers. TCRdb ran MiXCR on the immunoSEQ multiplex PCR reads and lists one entry per CDR3 protein. Of 130,000 or so distinct CDR3 sequences listed, 96% are singletons. The trim removed 6 bases at V and 4 bases at J, leaving 1 base unmatched. The CDR3 length is 14 residues. The material sequenced was CD4+ T cells from PBMCs. The V gene is TRBV12-3 or TRBV12-4, the J gene TRBJ2-5; TRBD2 matches 14 bases. This TCR came from a human donor with Susac syndrome. The CDR3 spells CASRTSGGAETQYF. CDR3 sequence (DNA): TGTGCCAGCAGGACTAGCGGGGGGGCAGAGACCCAGTACTTC.